This entry lists 15 T cell receptor beta chains sequenced from one sample in a study of T cell changes during pregnancy in multiple sclerosis. Generated by immunoSEQ multiplex PCR, the TCRdb table keeps only in-frame clones and is missing some. The table has approximately 85,000 clones, 80% to 95% seen once. The sequenced sample was peripheral blood, obtained in the first trimester of pregnancy. The receptors were sampled from a female donor with multiple sclerosis, enrolled in a pregnancy study.

The V gene is TRBV7-3, the J gene TRBJ2-5, with 8 bases identical to TRBD2. Trimming cost V 1 base and J 5 bases; bases outside gene matches: 9. Germline V gives CDR1 SGHTA, CDR2 FQGTGA. CDR3 length: 16 amino acids. As DNA, the CDR3 is TGTGCCAGCAGCTTAAGTGGTAGCGGGGTCGGGGAGACCCAGTACTTC. The encoded protein is CASSLSGSGVGETQYF.

J is TRBJ2-3 and V is TRBV18, with 9 bases aligning to TRBD2. Germline values: CDR1 KGHSH, CDR2 LQKENI. J was trimmed by 3 bases and V by 3 bases; bases with no gene match: 7. The CDR3 covers 16 residues. In DNA, the CDR3 is TGTGCCAGCTCACCCTTAGCGGGAGCGGGGACAGATACGCAGTATTTT. Translated, it gives CASSPLAGAGTDTQYF. Full variable domain (remainder filled in from reference TRBV18 and TRBJ2-3): NAGVMQNPRHLVRRRGQEARLRCSPMKGHSHVYWYRQLPEEGLKFMVYLQKENIIDESGMPKERFSAEFPKEGPSILRIQQVVRGDSAAYFCASSPLAGAGTDTQYFGPGTRLTVL.

The chain carries TRBV2 and TRBJ2-2, with 7 nucleotides matching TRBD1. With 5 bases clipped from V and 0 bases from J, the junction kept 6 bases outside the gene matches. Germline V gene lookup returns CDR1 SNHLY and CDR2 FYNNEI. This CDR3 is 16 amino acids long. The CDR3 DNA is TGTGCCAGCAGTCTACAGGGGTTACCGAACACCGGGGAGCTGTTTTTT. As protein: CASSLQGLPNTGELFF.

V and J are TRBV18 and TRBJ1-5; 7 positions match TRBD1. This CDR3 has 17 amino acids. After removal of 4 bases from V and 2 bases from J, the junction contained 11 bases not matched to a gene. Germline CDR1 KGHSH, CDR2 LQKENI. The CDR3 is CASSRRQGADGNQPQHF. The DNA for the CDR3 is TGTGCCAGCTCACGCCGACAGGGAGCCGATGGCAATCAGCCCCAGCATTTT.

The V and J genes are TRBV15 and TRBJ1-5; D might be TRBD1 (5 bases). Trimming took 3 bases from V and 0 from J, leaving 9 bases between them. This CDR3 spans 15 amino acids. Per germline, CDR1 LNHNV and CDR2 YYDKDF (reference sequence). The CDR3: CATSRGLTSNQPQHF. The CDR3 region has the DNA TGTGCCACCAGCAGGGGACTGACTAGCAATCAGCCCCAGCATTTT. Variable domain in full (rest from reference TRBV15 and TRBJ1-5): DAMVIQNPRYQVTQFGKPVTLSCSQTLNHNVMYWYQQKSSQAPKLLFHYYDKDFNNEADTPDNFQSRRPNTSFCFLDIRSPGLGDTAMYLCATSRGLTSNQPQHFGDGTRLSIL.

This clone was recorded only once. This chain uses TRBV2 with TRBJ1-4; D is unclear. The CDR3 sequence is 12 residues long. V was clipped by 6 bases and J by 5 bases, with 7 bases between them. Germline V lookup: CDR1 SNHLY, CDR2 FYNNEI. The CDR3 loop is CASRAGNEKLFF. In DNA form, the CDR3 reads TGTGCCAGCAGGGCCGGGAATGAAAAACTGTTTTTT.

The genes are TRBV6-5 and TRBJ2-2, with a possible D match to TRBD1 (6 bases). The CDR3 extends over 14 amino acids. The V end was cut by 7 bases, the J end by 3 bases, with 12 bases between. Per germline, CDR1 MNHEY and CDR2 SVGAGI. CDR3 sequence reads: CASNRWGHTGELFF. The CDR3 nucleotides read TGTGCCAGCAACCGCTGGGGGCACACCGGGGAGCTGTTTTTT.

The chain couples TRBV10-3 to TRBJ2-7, with TRBD2 matching 10 bases. V dropped 7 bases and J dropped 1; count of bases not matched to a gene: 7. Germline lookup yields CDR1 ENHRY and CDR2 SYGVKD. The CDR3 runs 15 residues. The CDR3: CAIKGGSGRSYEQYF. The CDR3 region has the DNA TGTGCCATCAAAGGGGGTAGCGGGAGGTCCTACGAGCAGTACTTC.

In its sample, this clone was seen a few times. At the DNA level, this CDR3 is encoded by other sequences in the same sample as well. The chain recombines TRBV19 with TRBJ1-5; 8 bases are shared with TRBD1. The CDR3 extends over 13 amino acids. The germline CDR1 and CDR2 sequences are LNHDA and SQIVND (reference sequence). The V and J ends lost 6 bases and 4 bases, in that order; junction bases with no gene match: 2. In nucleotides, the CDR3 is TGTGCCAGTAGCGACAGGGGAAATCAGCCCCAGCATTTT. This gives the protein CASSDRGNQPQHF.

V gene TRBV5-6 combines with J gene TRBJ1-1, with D unresolved. The germline V gene encodes CDR1 SGHDT and CDR2 YYEEEE. There are 13 residues in the CDR3. The ends were cut back, 4 bases at V and 6 bases at J, with 13 bases in the middle. The CDR3, as DNA: TGTGCCAGCAGCCGGTGGGGAGCTCCTGAAGCTTTCTTT. Encoded protein: CASSRWGAPEAFF.

The chain is built from TRBV11-1 and TRBJ1-1, with 7 bases lining up with TRBD1. CDR1 is SGHAT and CDR2 is FQDESV in the germline V gene (reference sequence). The V segment lost 8 bases and the J segment 7 bases; nucleotides outside the gene matches: 13. CDR3 length equals 14 residues. CDR3: CASRPLQGRVEAFF. The CDR3 nucleotides are TGTGCCAGCCGCCCCCTACAGGGGAGAGTTGAAGCTTTCTTT.

The chain joins TRBV29-1 to TRBJ1-1; 9 bases align to TRBD1. Germline lookup yields CDR1 SQVTM and CDR2 ANQGSEA. Germline trimming cut 4 bases from V and 5 bases from J; bases unmatched to any gene: 8. This CDR3 has 14 amino acids. The CDR3 spells CSVGYRGRRTEAFF. In DNA form, the CDR3 reads TGCAGCGTTGGCTACAGGGGGCGACGGACTGAAGCTTTCTTT.

This chain joins TRBV7-9 and TRBJ2-7, with 13 bases identical to TRBD2. Germline V gene data show CDR1 as SEHNR and CDR2 as FQNEAQ (reference sequence). The CDR3 has 16 residues. The junction had 3 bases not matched to a gene; V was cut back by 2 bases and J by 2 bases. The CDR3 DNA sequence: TGTGCCAGCAGCTTACCTACTAGCGGGAGGGCCTACGAGCAGTACTTC. Protein sequence: CASSLPTSGRAYEQYF.

V and J are TRBV6-5 and TRBJ2-5; TRBD1 matches at 8 bases. The CDR3 has 15 residues. The junction had 6 bases not matched to a gene; V was cut back by 5 bases and J by 1 base. CDR1 and CDR2 from the germline V gene are MNHEY and SVGAGI. CDR3 sequence reads: CASSRGTGIQETQYF. The DNA of the CDR3 is TGTGCCAGCAGTCGCGGGACAGGAATCCAAGAGACCCAGTACTTC.

This sequence joins TRBV18 and TRBJ2-5; no definite D call. Germline V gene lookup returns CDR1 KGHSH and CDR2 LQKENI. Trimming pared 2 bases from V and 7 bases from J, leaving 11 bases between. The CDR3 is 13 residues long. CDR3 nucleotides: TGTGCCAGCTCACCAGATCTTTTCGGGACCCAGTACTTC. Translated, it gives CASSPDLFGTQYF.